A selection of T cell receptor beta chains follows, all from one sample in a study of a mutant IDH1 vaccine in newly diagnosed glioma. These receptors have no known antigen. TCRdb keeps only in-frame clones here, not all; method: immunoSEQ multiplex PCR. There are tens of thousands of clones in the sample; approximately 91% occur only once, and about 2.6% lies in the top ten. The sample consisted of PBMCs, taken from a glioma patient whose treatment included an IDH1 peptide vaccine. These receptor sequences come from a man aged 45-65 years with glioma. Both conserved end residues are part of each CDR3.

V: TRBV7-6
J: TRBJ2-7
CDR3: CASSLTRQGYEQYF

V: TRBV19
J: TRBJ2-3
CDR3: CASSRRGMSTDTQYF

V: TRBV15
J: TRBJ2-2
CDR3: CATSRSGENTGELFF

V: TRBV19
J: TRBJ2-7
CDR3: CASSIEYNRYEQYF

V: TRBV10-3
J: TRBJ1-5
CDR3: CAINDREGSQPQHF

V: TRBV28
J: TRBJ1-5
CDR3: CASSFPVRGSNQPQHF

V: TRBV2
J: TRBJ2-5
CDR3: CASSVVIQETQYF

V: TRBV7-9
J: TRBJ2-5
CDR3: CASSLAFGGSGETQYF

V: TRBV7-7
J: TRBJ2-3
CDR3: CASSQAQADTQYF

V: TRBV2
J: TRBJ1-2
CDR3: CASSGRGLGYTF

V: TRBV4-2
J: TRBJ2-7
CDR3: CASSRGQGLSYEQYF

V: TRBV4-1
J: TRBJ1-2
CDR3: CASSHPTIGQGSYGYTF

V: TRBV11-1
J: TRBJ2-3
CDR3: CASSLGILGHGDTQYF

V: TRBV27
J: TRBJ1-5
CDR3: CASRPDRAGYQPQHF

V: TRBV5-1
J: TRBJ1-2
CDR3: CASSLFLGESNYGYTF

V: TRBV5-8
J: TRBJ1-2
CDR3: CASSFDLWTDRINYGYTF

V: TRBV7-2
J: TRBJ1-1
CDR3: CASSFDMAGRAFF

V: TRBV30
J: TRBJ1-1
CDR3: CAWIKGENTEAFF

V: TRBV7-9
J: TRBJ2-3
CDR3: CASSLRAGGSEDTQYF

V: TRBV5-6
J: TRBJ1-1
CDR3: CASSLPARMNTEAFF

V: TRBV7-9
J: TRBJ1-2
CDR3: CASSSGQAPWGYTF

V: TRBV29-1
J: TRBJ2-1
CDR3: CSVEGGETGWNEQFF

V: TRBV4-1
J: TRBJ2-2
CDR3: CASSQVRGGTSGRGHTGELFF

V: TRBV29-1
J: TRBJ1-4
CDR3: CSVGGQGASEKLFF

V: TRBV19
J: TRBJ2-7
CDR3: CASSITGTGNEQYF

V: TRBV2
J: TRBJ2-3
CDR3: CASSGQATNTQYF

V: TRBV18
J: TRBJ2-1
CDR3: CASSPRWEPYNEQFF

V: TRBV30
J: TRBJ1-4
CDR3: CAWRTGGSEKLFF

V: TRBV19
J: TRBJ1-5
CDR3: CASSLRDRDNQPQHF

V: TRBV30
J: TRBJ2-7
CDR3: CAWSPGQSHGEQYF

V: TRBV10-1
J: TRBJ2-3
CDR3: CASSGQGSSTDTQYF

V: TRBV14
J: TRBJ1-1
CDR3: CASSQLGQKNTEAFF

V: TRBV14
J: TRBJ2-5
CDR3: CASSQDTQARETQYF

V: TRBV9
J: TRBJ2-2
CDR3: CASSVDGYTGELFF

V: TRBV5-6
J: TRBJ1-1
CDR3: CASSPPYGVFTEAFF

V: TRBV7-2
J: TRBJ2-7
CDR3: CASSQGASGPEEQYF

V: TRBV6-1
J: TRBJ1-5
CDR3: CASRDYMGNQPQHF

V: TRBV25-1
J: TRBJ2-3
CDR3: CASTAGGADTQYF

V: TRBV2
J: TRBJ2-2
CDR3: CASSEEVLAGMFF

V: TRBV13
J: TRBJ2-1
CDR3: CASSLVWGGGLAGVGEQFF

V: TRBV14
J: TRBJ2-7
CDR3: CASSRIQGRSHEQYF

V: TRBV4-2
J: -
CDR3: CASSQDRSSLSYEQYF

V: TRBV4-3
J: TRBJ1-5
CDR3: CASSQDRGNQPQHF

V: TRBV29-1
J: TRBJ1-1
CDR3: CSVRVEGYTEAFF

V: TRBV6-6
J: TRBJ2-2
CDR3: CASSSQENTGELFF

V: TRBV25-1
J: TRBJ2-7
CDR3: CASTQGVFYEQYF

V: TRBV7-9
J: TRBJ1-4
CDR3: CASSFAGEGEKLFF

V: TRBV4-3
J: TRBJ1-2
CDR3: CASSQARAQAAYYGYTF

V: TRBV7-3
J: TRBJ1-1
CDR3: CASSSRGGTTEAFF

V: TRBV27
J: TRBJ1-5
CDR3: CASSLAGHGWNQPQHF

V: TRBV9
J: TRBJ1-1
CDR3: CASSPEGLNTEAFF

V: TRBV28
J: TRBJ1-2
CDR3: CASSLGDRPSRGYTF

V: TRBV7-9
J: TRBJ2-3
CDR3: CASSLGHYTDTQYF

V: TRBV5-1
J: TRBJ2-5
CDR3: CASSLGARGKRETQYF

V: TRBV30
J: TRBJ1-1
CDR3: CAWSLLGDTEAFF

V: TRBV18
J: TRBJ1-4
CDR3: CASSVRPDEKLFF

V: TRBV27
J: TRBJ2-3
CDR3: CASSRLADTDTQYF